This is a list of T cell receptor beta chains from one sample in a study of chemoradiotherapy in HPV16-positive cancers. Here immunoSEQ multiplex PCR was the method, and the copy in TCRdb shows in-frame clones only, minus some. The table records about 5,300 clones, around 87% of them present only once. The sample was tumor tissue, taken from a patient who underwent chemoradiotherapy. The receptors come from a human donor with HPV-associated anogenital cancer. Both conserved end residues are part of each CDR3. D genes are given only for firm matches. Clone size appears in some rows only: once, few, many, or a class for an expanded clone.

d_call clone_size j_call v_call cdr3_nt cdr3_aa
. . TRBJ2-7 TRBV9 TGTGCCAGCAGCCCCCGTCCCTACGAGCAGTACTTC CASSPRPYEQYF
TRBD2 few TRBJ2-3 TRBV7-6 TGTGCCAGCAGCTCTCTAGCGGGGGGGCCGTTCACAGATACGCAGTATTTT CASSSLAGGPFTDTQYF
TRBD1 . TRBJ1-1 TRBV7-2 TGTGCCAGCAGCGGACAGGGCCCGGGGACTGAAGCTTTCTTT CASSGQGPGTEAFF
. . TRBJ2-5 TRBV27 TGTGCCAGCAGAACCTCCCCCTGGGAGAGCCAGTACTTC CASRTSPWESQYF
TRBD2 . TRBJ2-3 TRBV13 TGTGCCAGCAGCTTAAAGCTAGCGGGAGGGCCGGGAGATACGCAGTATTTT CASSLKLAGGPGDTQYF
. . TRBJ2-2 TRBV5-5 TGTGCCAGCAGCTTGAGCACCGGGGAGCTGTTTTTT CASSLSTGELFF
. few TRBJ2-2 TRBV28 TGTGCCAGCAGTTTAGGAGGGACCACCGGGGAGCTGTTTTTT CASSLGGTTGELFF
TRBD1 . TRBJ2-7 TRBV6-1 TGTGCCAGCAGTGAAACGGGACAGGGGAGGGAGCAGTACTTC CASSETGQGREQYF
. . TRBJ2-5 TRBV27 TGTGCCAGCAGTTTAGACCGGGAAAGACTGGAGACCCAGTACTTC CASSLDRERLETQYF
. . TRBJ1-1 TRBV4-2 TGTGCCAGCACCGTAGAAGGGGAGCCGAACACTGAAGCTTTCTTT CASTVEGEPNTEAFF
. . TRBJ2-7 TRBV19 TGTGCCAGTATGGGGCAGAAGTCCTACGAGCAGTACTTC CASMGQKSYEQYF
. . TRBJ2-2 TRBV5-1 TGCGCCAGCAGCTTGGCCCCAGCGGGGAACACCGGGGAGCTGTTTTTT CASSLAPAGNTGELFF
. once TRBJ1-1 TRBV4-3 TGCGCCAGCAGCTTCAAGGGACCGAACACTGAAGCTTTCTTT CASSFKGPNTEAFF
. once TRBJ2-1 TRBV5-1 TGCGCCAGCAGGCGGACACTCACGGATGAGCAGTTCTTC CASRRTLTDEQFF
. . TRBJ2-5 TRBV11-2 TGTGCCAGCAGCCCAAACGGTCTAATCGGGGAGACCCAGTACTTC CASSPNGLIGETQYF
. . TRBJ2-3 TRBV9 TGTGCCAGCAGCGTAGATAGTTTCTTCGCCACAGATACGCAGTATTTT CASSVDSFFATDTQYF
TRBD2 . TRBJ2-1 TRBV5-6 TGTGCCAGCAGCTTGGGACTAGCGGCAGGGTTCTATGAGCAGTTCTTC CASSLGLAAGFYEQFF
. . TRBJ2-1 TRBV19 TGTGCCAGTACCCATAGAACCGGGCCTTACAATGAGCAGTTCTTC CASTHRTGPYNEQFF
. . TRBJ2-3 TRBV7-9 TGTGCCCGCGGGAATCCTAGCACAGATACGCAGTATTTT CARGNPSTDTQYF
. . TRBJ2-7 TRBV7-3 TGTGCCAGCAGCCCCGAGGGTGCGGTCTACGAGCAGTACTTC CASSPEGAVYEQYF
TRBD1 . TRBJ2-7 TRBV10-3 TGTGCCATCAGAACCGGGACAGGGGGCGGCGAGCAGTACTTC CAIRTGTGGGEQYF
TRBD1 . TRBJ2-5 TRBV7-2 TGTGCCAGCAGTTTAGGGTTAACAGGGGGCGGACAAGAGACCCAGTACTTC CASSLGLTGGGQETQYF
TRBD2 . TRBJ2-3 TRBV7-2 TGTGCCAGCAGCCCCCGGACTAGTTTCGATACGCAGTATTTT CASSPRTSFDTQYF
. once TRBJ1-6 TRBV6-5 TGTGCCAGCCGAGGGGCTCTGTTATCCCTCCACTTT CASRGALLSLHF